The clone carrying this TCR beta chain was observed a few times. The data derive from a study of blood T cell repertoires in COVID-19. The wider study: Acute and convalescent COVID-19 samples came from the United States, Italy and Spain.

CDR1 MNHEY and CDR2 SVGAGI come from the germline V gene. The V end lost 7 bases, the J end lost 3 bases, and 13 bases lay between the germline ends. The CDR3 is 13 amino acids. Seattle-derived patients entered the study during active infection and were followed longitudinally. Clones were read by immunoSEQ multiplex PCR, and TCRdb kept only the in-frame ones, dropping some. The sample consists of about 370,000 clones, approximately 87% of them appearing once. The sample comprised peripheral blood. The sequence was obtained from a woman aged 25 to 45 with COVID-19, enrolled during active disease. This chain links TRBV6-5 with TRBJ2-7; a weak D match, TRBD2 (6 bases). The CDR3 sequence is CASKRMRGYEQYF. CDR3 nucleotides: TGTGCCAGCAAGAGGATGCGGGGCTACGAGCAGTACTTC.